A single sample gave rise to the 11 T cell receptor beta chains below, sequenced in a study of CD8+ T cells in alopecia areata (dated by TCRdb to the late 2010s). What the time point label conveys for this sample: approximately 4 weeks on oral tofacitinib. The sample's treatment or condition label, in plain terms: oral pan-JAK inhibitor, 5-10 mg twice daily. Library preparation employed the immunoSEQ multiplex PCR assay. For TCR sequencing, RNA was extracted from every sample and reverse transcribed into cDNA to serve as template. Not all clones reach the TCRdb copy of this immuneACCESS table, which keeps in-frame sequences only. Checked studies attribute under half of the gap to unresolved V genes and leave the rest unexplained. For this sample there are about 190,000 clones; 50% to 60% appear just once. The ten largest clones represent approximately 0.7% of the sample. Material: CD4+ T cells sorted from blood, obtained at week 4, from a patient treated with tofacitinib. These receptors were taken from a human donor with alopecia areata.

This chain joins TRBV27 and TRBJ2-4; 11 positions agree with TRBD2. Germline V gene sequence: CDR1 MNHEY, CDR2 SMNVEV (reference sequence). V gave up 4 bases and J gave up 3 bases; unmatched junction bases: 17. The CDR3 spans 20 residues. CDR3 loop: CASSSLPGTSGIVGKNIQYF. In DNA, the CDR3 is TGTGCCAGCAGTTCCCTCCCCGGGACTAGCGGTATCGTAGGCAAAAACATTCAGTACTTC.

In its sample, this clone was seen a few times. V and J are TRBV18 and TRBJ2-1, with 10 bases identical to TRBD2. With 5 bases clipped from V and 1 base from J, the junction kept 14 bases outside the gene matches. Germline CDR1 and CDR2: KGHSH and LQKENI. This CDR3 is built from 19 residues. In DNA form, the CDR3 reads TGTGCCAGCTCAACCCTCGGCCCTAGCGGGGGTACGTCCTACAATGAGCAGTTCTTC. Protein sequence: CASSTLGPSGGTSYNEQFF.

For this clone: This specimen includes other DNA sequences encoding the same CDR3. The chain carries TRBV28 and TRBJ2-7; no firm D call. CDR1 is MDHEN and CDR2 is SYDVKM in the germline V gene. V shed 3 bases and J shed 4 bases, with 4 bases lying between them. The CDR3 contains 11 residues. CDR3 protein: CASSLGYEQYF. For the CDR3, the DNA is TGTGCCAGCAGTTTGGGGTACGAGCAGTACTTC.

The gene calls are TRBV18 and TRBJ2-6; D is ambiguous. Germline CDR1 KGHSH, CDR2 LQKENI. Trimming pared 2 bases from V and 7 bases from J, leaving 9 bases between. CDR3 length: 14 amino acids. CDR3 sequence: CASSPNPVANVLTF. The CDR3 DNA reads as TGTGCCAGCTCACCAAACCCGGTTGCCAACGTCCTGACTTTC.

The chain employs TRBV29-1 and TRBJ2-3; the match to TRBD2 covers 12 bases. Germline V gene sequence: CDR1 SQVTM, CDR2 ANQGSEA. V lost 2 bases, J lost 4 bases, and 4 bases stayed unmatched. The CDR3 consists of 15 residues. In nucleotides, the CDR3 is TGCAGCGTTGAACTAGCGGGAGGGTACGCAGATACGCAGTATTTT. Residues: CSVELAGGYADTQYF.

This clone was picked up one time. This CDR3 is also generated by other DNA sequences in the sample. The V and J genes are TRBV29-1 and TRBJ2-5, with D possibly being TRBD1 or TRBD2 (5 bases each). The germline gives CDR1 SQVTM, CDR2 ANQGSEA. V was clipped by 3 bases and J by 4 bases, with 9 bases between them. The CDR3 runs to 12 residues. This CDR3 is CSVEAGRETQYF. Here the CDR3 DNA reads TGCAGCGTTGAGGCAGGGAGAGAGACCCAGTACTTC.

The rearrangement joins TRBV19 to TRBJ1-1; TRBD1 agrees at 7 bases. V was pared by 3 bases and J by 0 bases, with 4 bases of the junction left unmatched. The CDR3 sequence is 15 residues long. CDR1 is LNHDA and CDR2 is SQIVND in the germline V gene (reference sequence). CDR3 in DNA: TGTGCCAGTAGTATCCGACAGGGACTGAACACTGAAGCTTTCTTT. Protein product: CASSIRQGLNTEAFF.

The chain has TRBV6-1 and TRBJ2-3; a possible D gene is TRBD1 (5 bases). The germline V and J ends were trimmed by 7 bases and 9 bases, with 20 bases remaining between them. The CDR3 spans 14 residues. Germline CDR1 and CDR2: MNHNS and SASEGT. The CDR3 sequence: CASTPGSDGLTQYF. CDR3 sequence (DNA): TGTGCCAGCACCCCAGGGTCAGATGGTTTAACGCAGTATTTT.

The CDR3 bases are TGCGCCAGCAGCTTGGCCAGGGGTCCCCGACCCGGTCGGGACTCGGATGAGCAGTTCTTC. It codes for CASSLARGPRPGRDSDEQFF. This sequence joins TRBV5-1 and TRBJ2-1; either TRBD1 or TRBD2 may supply D (6 bases each). Germline-derived CDR1 and CDR2 are SGHRS and YFSETQ. The CDR3 has 20 amino acids. V dropped 0 bases and J dropped 8 bases, with 30 bases sitting between them.

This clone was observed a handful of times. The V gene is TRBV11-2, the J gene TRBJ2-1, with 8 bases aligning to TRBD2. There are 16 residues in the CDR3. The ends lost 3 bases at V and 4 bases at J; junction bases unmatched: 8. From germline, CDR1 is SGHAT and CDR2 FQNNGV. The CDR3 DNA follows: TGTGCCAGCAGCTTGGACCTGGGACTAGATTACAATGAGCAGTTCTTC. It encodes CASSLDLGLDYNEQFF.

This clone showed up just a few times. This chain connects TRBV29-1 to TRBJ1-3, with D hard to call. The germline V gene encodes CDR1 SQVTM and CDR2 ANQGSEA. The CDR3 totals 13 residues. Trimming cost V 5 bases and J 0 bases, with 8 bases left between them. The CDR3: CSVRRGSGNTIYF. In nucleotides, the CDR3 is TGCAGCGTTCGGCGGGGCTCTGGAAACACCATATATTTT.